This TCR beta chain appears in the sequencing data of a study of cytomegalovirus exposure and HLA in healthy donors (dated by TCRdb to about 2017). In the study overall: According to an earlier analysis of 550 to 750 of the donors, 150 million to 200 million T cells yielded 90 million to 130 million unique TCR beta sequences and 250 to 350 Gb of sequence data. An early release covering about 600 HLA-typed donors comprised about 300 gigabases of sequencing data and 85 million to 100 million unique TCR sequences. Among the roughly 410 genotyped donors, approximately 82% belonged to the genetic ancestry cluster associated with self-reported Caucasian donors. The study aimed to test whether signatures of past pathogen exposure could be identified by cataloging public T cell receptors. The study profiled the T cell repertoires of fewer than 850 subjects by immunosequencing and related them to cytomegalovirus serostatus. Along with the approximately 650-subject first cohort, a separate validation cohort of over 90 different subjects was used. High-throughput TCR immunosequencing, statistical association of individual TCRs with disease status, and machine learning were combined to predict cytomegalovirus infection status. A later analysis re-examined previously published TCR beta repertoires from more than 650 donors and added high-resolution HLA genotyping to investigate patterns of TCR occurrence. Rather than drawing on any new phenotypic data, the later analysis identified candidate immune exposures from TCR beta sequences and the way those sequences occurred across donors. To decide whether each TCR beta V gene segment behaved as functional or pseudogenic, an earlier analysis of some 570 of the donors relied on high-throughput TCR beta sequencing. Alongside the repertoire data, information on donor age, sex, ethnicity and CMV serostatus was compiled. A later genetic analysis took genome-wide SNP genotypes for about 60% of the roughly 670 donors and used that subset as a discovery cohort. All discovery cohort repertoires had been generated on a single sequencing platform. Both class I and class II loci were covered by HLA typing, at four-digit resolution. Typing coverage differed by locus: A, B, C, DRB1 and DQB1 were typed in roughly 620-630 donors, DQA1 in roughly 500, DPA1 in roughly 590, and DPB1 in just under 490. Because of strong linkage in the cohort, a few DR-DQ haplotypes were treated as single units for association and clustering. Among 398 genotyped donors of the cohort, an average of about 240,000 unique TCR beta nucleotide sequences were sequenced per donor, roughly a sixth of them non-productive. Points the paper makes about the study in general: According to a later analysis, parvovirus B19, influenza, CMV and Epstein-Barr virus appeared linked to several top co-occurrence clusters. Immune exposure information for the cohort was limited to CMV serostatus. A group of highly shared sequence variants was considered likely to be a technical artifact of the sequencing pipeline. In both the original and validation cohorts, the classifier was reported to diagnose cytomegalovirus status with high specificity and sensitivity. Correlated functional status among segregating V segments might reflect linkage disequilibrium, but an unknown experimental factor could not be ruled out. Strong co-occurrence of HLA alleles, especially DR and DQ, made assigning TCR associations to individual alleles difficult. In a later analysis, HLA-associated TCR beta chains showed more clonal expansion and lower generation probabilities than non-associated chains that were equally common. The study listed around 160 TCR beta chains as associated with cytomegalovirus. According to the authors, the approach could potentially be generalized to other disease states and immunological phenotypes. Because counts were too low, seventeen rarely observed V segments, including chromosome 9 orphons, were excluded from the earlier analysis of fewer than 650 of the donors. Because HLA typing was unavailable for some donors at each locus, only the typed subset was used in association tests. In a later analysis, the rate of TCR association differed among HLA loci, with DRB1 alleles having the most associated TCRs and HLA-C alleles having the fewest. In an earlier analysis of over 550 of the donors, most TCR beta V segments were observed in productive rearrangements about 87% or about 30% of the time, broadly matching IMGT annotations. The presence/absence analyses assumed that sequencing depth was roughly uniform across donors, and that assumption may not be true. A further reported finding was that TCR beta sequences accurately predicted the HLA-A and HLA-B alleles for most subjects in the first cohort. This cohort had only TCR beta chains sequenced, and the lack of alpha or paired-chain data limited which features could be detected. According to a later genetic analysis, donors in an Asian-associated ancestry cluster had fewer N-insertions in productive TCRs than the approximately 630-donor mean. In a later analysis, some 18,000 TCR beta sequences were associated with specific HLA alleles at a false discovery rate of 0.05. Because the 87-base-pair reads could not distinguish some IMGT-functional V segments, including TRBV6-2 and TRBV6-3, those segments were excluded. V-gene and J-gene trimming of TCR beta chains was associated with a missense DCLRE1C variant in a later genetic analysis, and the association was replicated in an independent cohort. A later analysis found that most CMV-associated TCR beta chains appeared HLA-restricted, with HLA associations seemingly driven largely by CMV exposure. Across donors, most TCR sequences were observed very rarely, whereas some public TCRs were present in many individuals. A few of the identified cytomegalovirus-associated TCR beta chains were confirmed in vitro to be specific for cytomegalovirus antigens.

On this clone: What this receptor recognizes is not known. Base qualities are missing; no much larger clone stands one base away.

The cohort comprised some 700 healthy bone marrow donors. At the time of sampling, every cohort member was nominally healthy, though immune exposures that went unrecorded were likely present. The donor tested CMV seronegative and was one of the 352 seronegative cohort members. Each donor provided a peripheral blood sample, and peripheral blood mononuclear cells were used for TCR beta sequencing. The Qiagen DNeasy Blood Extraction Kit was used to extract genomic DNA from the blood cell samples. Via the germline V gene, CDR1 is MDHEN and CDR2 SYDVKM. V trim: 5 bases; J trim: 1 base; unmatched bases: 4. From the cysteine through the phenylalanine, the CDR3 covers 15 amino acids. Kept here is only the CDR3 DNA, which spans 45 bases and is read in frame from base 1. The library came from the immunoSEQ multiplex PCR assay. For the multiplex PCR, a mixture combining 60 forward primers for TCR Vbeta segments and 13 reverse primers for TCR Jbeta segments was used. The CDR3 region of rearranged TCR beta genes was amplified from genomic DNA by a multiplex PCR assay. Amplified TCR beta libraries were sequenced as 87-base-pair reads on the Illumina HiSeq System. In the source study's methods: A later analysis counted around 72 million unique TCR beta chains across the 666 repertoires, and some 11 million of these chains were shared by at least two donors. A nearest-neighbor algorithm error-corrected the raw reads and collapsed the reads into unique sequences, merging closely related sequences to remove PCR and sequencing errors. CDR3 sequences were aligned to IMGT reference sequences to assign V, D and J gene segments. For a sequence to be retained, at least a six-nucleotide match to both a V gene segment and a J gene segment was required. A rearrangement was called productive if the CDR3 had no stop codons and remained in frame with V and J, and every other rearrangement was called non-productive. CDR3 was defined by IMGT convention, running from the second conserved V-encoded cysteine to the conserved J-encoded phenylalanine. The earlier analysis of roughly 590 of the donors excluded any sequence lacking an unambiguous match to a single V gene segment. An earlier analysis of 500 to 600 of the donors classified V segments as functional when productive rearrangements were above 56.7% and as segregating when the standard deviation between donors was above 5%. A statistical classification framework was built to diagnose cytomegalovirus status from the catalog of TCR beta chain sequences. A later analysis assigned V and J genes by comparing TCR nucleotide sequences with IMGT/GENE-DB human TR gene sequences. In a later analysis, CDR3 sequences and most-parsimonious VDJ recombination scenarios were assigned using the TCRdist pipeline. In a later analysis, each TCR beta chain was defined by its CDR3 amino acid sequence together with its V-gene family, and reads without a unique V-gene family were excluded. In a later analysis, 450 to 600 highly shared, low-generation-probability nucleotide sequences were removed to address suspected cross-contamination and a sequencing artifact. In a later analysis, a clonal expansion index was calculated for each public chain from normalized within-repertoire ranks of inferred template counts. A later analysis computed generation probabilities with a VDJ recombination model fitted to out-of-frame rearrangements, and checked the results against IGoR. In a later analysis, hypergeometric tests were used to score TCR-TCR, TCR-HLA and TCR-CMV co-occurrence, with a repertoire-size bias correction applied to TCR pairs. In a later analysis, false discovery rates were estimated by permuting HLA or CMV assignments 20 times. In a later analysis, co-occurring TCRs were grouped using DBSCAN, with TCRdist sequence similarity added in when clustering inside HLA-allele-positive subsets. Co-occurrence clustering excluded repertoires with fewer than 30,000 or more than 120,000 public chains, plus five with anomalous nucleotide sharing. Here the immuneACCESS table is served through TCRdb, limited to in-frame sequences with V and J called. Missing clones are a known gap in these copies; in checked studies unresolved V genes cover under half, and the rest lacks a known reason. V, J and clone size derive from that table, while D and trimming were established from the DNA sequence. In this sample the table shows 130,000 or so clones, around 65% of which occur a single time. The ten top clones hold about 1.6% of the sample.

The sequence links TRBV28 to TRBJ2-2; a stretch of 7 junction bases matches TRBD1. The receptor was derived from a man aged 18 to 29 in good health and CMV-seronegative. Sequenced material: PBMCs. The CDR3 amino acid sequence is: CASSQTGKNTGELFF. The nucleotide sequence is TGTGCCAGCAGTCAGACAGGGAAGAACACCGGGGAGCTGTTTTTT.